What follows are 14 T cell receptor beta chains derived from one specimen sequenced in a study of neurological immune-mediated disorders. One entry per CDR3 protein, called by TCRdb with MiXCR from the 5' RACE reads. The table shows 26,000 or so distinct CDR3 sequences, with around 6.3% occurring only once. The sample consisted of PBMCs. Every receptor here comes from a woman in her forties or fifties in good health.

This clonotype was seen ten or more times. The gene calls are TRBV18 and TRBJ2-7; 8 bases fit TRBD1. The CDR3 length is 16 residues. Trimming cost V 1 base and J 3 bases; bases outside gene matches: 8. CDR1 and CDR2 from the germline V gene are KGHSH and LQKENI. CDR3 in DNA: TGTGCCAGCTCACCACTCGGACAGGGCATGAACTACGAGCAGTACTTC. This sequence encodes CASSPLGQGMNYEQYF.

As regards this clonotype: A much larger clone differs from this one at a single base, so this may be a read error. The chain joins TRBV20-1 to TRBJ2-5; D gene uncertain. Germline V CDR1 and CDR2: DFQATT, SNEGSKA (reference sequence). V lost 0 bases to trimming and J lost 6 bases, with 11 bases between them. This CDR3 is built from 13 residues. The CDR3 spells CSARDFYGKTQYF. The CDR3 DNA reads TGCAGTGCTAGAGATTTTTACGGAAAGACCCAGTACTTC.

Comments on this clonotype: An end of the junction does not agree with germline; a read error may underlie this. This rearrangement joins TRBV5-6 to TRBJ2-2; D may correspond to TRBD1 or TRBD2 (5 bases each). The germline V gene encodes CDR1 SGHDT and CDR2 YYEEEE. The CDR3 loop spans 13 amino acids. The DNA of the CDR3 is TGTGCCAGAAGCTTGACGGGGACCAGGGAGCTGTTTTTT. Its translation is CARSLTGTRELFF.

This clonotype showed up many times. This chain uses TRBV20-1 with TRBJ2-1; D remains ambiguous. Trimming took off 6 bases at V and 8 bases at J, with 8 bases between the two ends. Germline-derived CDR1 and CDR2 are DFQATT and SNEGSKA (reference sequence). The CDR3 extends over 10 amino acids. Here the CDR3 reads CSATPHEQFF. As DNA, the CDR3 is TGCAGTGCAACCCCTCATGAGCAGTTCTTC.

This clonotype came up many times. The CDR3 sequence is CASSLGTEYNEQFF. For the CDR3, the DNA is TGTGCCAGCAGCTTAGGGACAGAGTACAATGAGCAGTTCTTC. V is TRBV7-6 and J is TRBJ2-1, with D possibly matching TRBD1 (6 bases). With 1 base removed from V and 4 bases from J, the gap between germline ends came to 8 bases. CDR1 is SGHVS and CDR2 is FNYEAQ in the germline V gene. The CDR3 runs 14 residues.

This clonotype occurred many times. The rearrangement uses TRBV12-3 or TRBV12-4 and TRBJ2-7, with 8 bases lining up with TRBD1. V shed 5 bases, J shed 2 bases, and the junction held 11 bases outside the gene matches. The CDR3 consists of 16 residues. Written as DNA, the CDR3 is TGTGCCAGCAGTCCCATCGCGGGACAGGAGGCCTACGAGCAGTACTTC. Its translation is CASSPIAGQEAYEQYF.

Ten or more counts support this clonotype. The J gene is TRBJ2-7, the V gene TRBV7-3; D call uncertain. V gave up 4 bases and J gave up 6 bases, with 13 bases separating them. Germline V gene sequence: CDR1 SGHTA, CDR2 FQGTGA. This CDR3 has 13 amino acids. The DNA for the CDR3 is TGTGCCAGCAGCTCCGCCATAGTTGCCGAGCAGTACTTC. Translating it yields CASSSAIVAEQYF.

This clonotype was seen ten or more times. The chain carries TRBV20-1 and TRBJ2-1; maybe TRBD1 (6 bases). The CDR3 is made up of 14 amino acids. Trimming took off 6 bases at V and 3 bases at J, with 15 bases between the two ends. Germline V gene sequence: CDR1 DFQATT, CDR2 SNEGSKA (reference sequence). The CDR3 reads CSARTVMNYNEQFF. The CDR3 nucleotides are TGCAGTGCGAGGACAGTCATGAACTACAATGAGCAGTTCTTC.

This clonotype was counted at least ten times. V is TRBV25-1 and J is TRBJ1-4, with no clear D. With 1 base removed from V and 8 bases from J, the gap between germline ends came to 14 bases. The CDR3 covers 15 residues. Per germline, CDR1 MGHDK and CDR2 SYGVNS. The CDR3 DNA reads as TGTGCCAGCAGTGAATCGTGGGGAAGAAAAGAAAAACTGTTTTTT. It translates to CASSESWGRKEKLFF.

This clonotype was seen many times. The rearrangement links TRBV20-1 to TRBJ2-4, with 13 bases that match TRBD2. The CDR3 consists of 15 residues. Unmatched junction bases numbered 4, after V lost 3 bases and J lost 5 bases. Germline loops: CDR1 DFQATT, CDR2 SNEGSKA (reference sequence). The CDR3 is CSARGLAGRENIQYF. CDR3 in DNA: TGCAGTGCTAGGGGACTAGCGGGGAGGGAAAACATTCAGTACTTC.

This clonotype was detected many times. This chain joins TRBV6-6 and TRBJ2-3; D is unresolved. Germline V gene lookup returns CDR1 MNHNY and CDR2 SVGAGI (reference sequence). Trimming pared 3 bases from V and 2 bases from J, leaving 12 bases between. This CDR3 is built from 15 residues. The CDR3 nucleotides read TGTGCCAGCAGTTATGGCAAGCAGGACACAGATACGCAGTATTTT. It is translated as CASSYGKQDTDTQYF.

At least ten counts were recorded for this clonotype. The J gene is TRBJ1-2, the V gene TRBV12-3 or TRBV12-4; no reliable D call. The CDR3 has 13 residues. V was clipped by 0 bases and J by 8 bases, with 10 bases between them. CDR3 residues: CASSLAKGAGYTF. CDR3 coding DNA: TGTGCCAGCAGTTTAGCGAAGGGAGCCGGCTACACCTTC.

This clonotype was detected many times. CDR3 residues: CASSLVTGNTIYF. Written as DNA, the CDR3 is TGTGCCAGCAGCTTGGTCACTGGAAACACCATATATTTT. The chain employs TRBV5-5 and TRBJ1-3; no clear D. The CDR3 length is 13 residues. V was clipped by 0 bases and J by 2 bases, with 3 bases between them. Germline V gene data show CDR1 as SGHKS and CDR2 as YYEKEE (reference sequence).

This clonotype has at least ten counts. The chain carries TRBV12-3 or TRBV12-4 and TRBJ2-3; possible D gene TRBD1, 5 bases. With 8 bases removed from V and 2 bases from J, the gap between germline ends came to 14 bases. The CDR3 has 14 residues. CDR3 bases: TGTGCCAGCTGGAGTTTAGGGGTCACAGATACGCAGTATTTT. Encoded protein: CASWSLGVTDTQYF.